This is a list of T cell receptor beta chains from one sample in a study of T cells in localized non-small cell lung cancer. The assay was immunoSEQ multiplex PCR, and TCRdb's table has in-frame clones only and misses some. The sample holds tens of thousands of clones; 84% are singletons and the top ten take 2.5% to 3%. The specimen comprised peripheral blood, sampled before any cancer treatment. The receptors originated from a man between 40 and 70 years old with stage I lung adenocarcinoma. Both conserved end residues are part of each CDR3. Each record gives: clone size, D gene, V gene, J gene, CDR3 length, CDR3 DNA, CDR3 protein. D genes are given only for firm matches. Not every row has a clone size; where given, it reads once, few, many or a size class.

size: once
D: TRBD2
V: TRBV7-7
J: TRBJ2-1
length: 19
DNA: TGTGCTAGCAGCTTAGGCCGACTAGCGGGAGGGGGGGTAACAGATGAGCAGTTCTTC
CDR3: CASSLGRLAGGGVTDEQFF

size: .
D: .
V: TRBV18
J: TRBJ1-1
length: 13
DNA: TGTGCCAGCTCATCGACAGGCACGGCTGAAGCTTTCTTT
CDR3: CASSSTGTAEAFF

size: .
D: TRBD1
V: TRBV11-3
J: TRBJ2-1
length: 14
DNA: TGTGCCAGCAGCCTAAGGGACAGGGTTAGTGAGCAGTTCTTC
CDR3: CASSLRDRVSEQFF

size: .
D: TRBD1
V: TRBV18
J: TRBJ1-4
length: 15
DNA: TGTGCCAGCTCACCGCGCGGACAGGCAGCTGAAAAACTGTTTTTT
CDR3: CASSPRGQAAEKLFF

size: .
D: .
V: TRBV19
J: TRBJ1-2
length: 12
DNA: TGTGCCAGCGCCAGGACTGATAATGGCTACACCTTC
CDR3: CASARTDNGYTF

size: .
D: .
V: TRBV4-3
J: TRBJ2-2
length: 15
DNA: TGCGCCAGCAGCCAAGATAGCCGGAACACCGGGGAGCTGTTTTTT
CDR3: CASSQDSRNTGELFF

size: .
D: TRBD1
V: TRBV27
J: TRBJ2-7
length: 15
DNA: TGTGCCAGCAGAGTCGGACAGGGGGCCGTGTACGAGCAGTACTTC
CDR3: CASRVGQGAVYEQYF

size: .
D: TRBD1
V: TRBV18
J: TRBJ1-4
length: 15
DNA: TGTGCCAGCTCACTTGGACAGGGGGCGCGCGAAAAACTGTTTTTT
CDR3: CASSLGQGAREKLFF

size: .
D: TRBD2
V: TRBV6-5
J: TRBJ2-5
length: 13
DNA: TGTGCCAGCAGAACTAGCGGGAGTGAGACCCAGTACTTC
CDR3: CASRTSGSETQYF

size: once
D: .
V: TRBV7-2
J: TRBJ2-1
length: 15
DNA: TGTGCCAGCAGCGCCCACTCTGGGTCATACAATGAGCAGTTCTTC
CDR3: CASSAHSGSYNEQFF

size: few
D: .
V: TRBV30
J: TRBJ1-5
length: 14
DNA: TGTGCCTGGAGTCGTGCGACACAGAATCAGCCCCAGCATTTT
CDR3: CAWSRATQNQPQHF

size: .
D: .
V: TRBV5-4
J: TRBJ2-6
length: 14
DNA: TGTGCCAGCAGCTCGAGCTCTGGGGCCAACGTCCTGACTTTC
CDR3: CASSSSSGANVLTF

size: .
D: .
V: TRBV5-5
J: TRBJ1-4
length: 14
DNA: TGTGCCAGCAGCTTGACACAGCGCTATGAAAAACTGTTTTTT
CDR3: CASSLTQRYEKLFF

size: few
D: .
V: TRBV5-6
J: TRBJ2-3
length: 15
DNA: TGTGCCAGCAGTTCGCAGGAATATAGGACAGATACGCAGTATTTT
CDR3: CASSSQEYRTDTQYF

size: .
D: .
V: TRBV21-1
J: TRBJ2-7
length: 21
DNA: TGTGCCAGCTGCCCTCCCCGGGAAGGACTAGCGGGAGGAAGGAGCTCCTACGAGCAGTACTTC
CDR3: CASCPPREGLAGGRSSYEQYF

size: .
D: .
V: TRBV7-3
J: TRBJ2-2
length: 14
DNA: TGTGCCAGCAGCTCGGGGACTCCAACCGGGGAGCTGTTTTTT
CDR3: CASSSGTPTGELFF